Below, 27 T cell receptor beta chains from the same sample are listed, as sequenced in a study of human T cells and chemical hapten exposure. TCRdb used MiXCR to reprocess the RACE reads, holding one entry per CDR3 protein. The sample has about 52,000 distinct CDR3 sequences; 9.9% are singletons. Time point described: patch test 3, about 24 weeks after DPC sensitization. Described treatment: therapeutic diphenylcyclopropenone sensitization with weekly scalp DPC. Here the sequenced sample was whole blood, taken in connection with sensitization to the hapten diphenylcyclopropenone (DPC). These TCRs come from a woman in her forties with alopecia areata. Some clones in this sample may be carry-over from other donors' samples.

This clonotype was recorded many times. The V and J genes are TRBV27 and TRBJ2-7; no clear D gene. Per germline, CDR1 MNHEY and CDR2 SMNVEV (reference sequence). The CDR3 loop spans 11 amino acids. Trimming removed 4 bases from V and 4 bases from J, with 5 bases in between. The CDR3 reads CASSSEYEQYF. In DNA form, the CDR3 reads TGTGCCAGCAGTTCGGAGTACGAGCAGTACTTC.

The V call is TRBV20-1, the J call TRBJ2-5; a possible D gene is TRBD1 (5 bases). In germline, CDR1 is DFQATT, CDR2 SNEGSKA (reference sequence). V was pared by 6 bases and J by 5 bases, with 16 bases between. The CDR3 runs 13 residues. DNA of the CDR3: TGCAGTGCCCCCCGGACATCCAGGGAGACCCAGTACTTC. It translates to CSAPRTSRETQYF.

This clonotype was counted only a few times. The chain links TRBV11-2 to TRBJ1-6; TRBD1 might be the D (6 bases). The CDR3 totals 11 residues. V was clipped by 1 base and J by 17 bases, with 9 bases between them. The germline gives CDR1 SGHAT, CDR2 FQNNGV. The CDR3 nucleotides are TGTGCCAGCAGCTTAGGGCGACAGGTCCACTTT. The encoded protein is CASSLGRQVHF. Drawing the rest from reference TRBV11-2 and TRBJ1-6, the complete variable domain is EAGVAQSPRYKIIEKRQSVAFWCNPISGHATLYWYQQILGQGPKLLIQFQNNGVVDDSQLPKDRFSAERLKGVDSTLKIQPAKLEDSAVYLCASSLGRQVHFGNGTRLTVT.

V is TRBV7-9 and J is TRBJ1-3, with TRBD1 identical over 9 bases. The ends lost 5 bases at V and 6 bases at J; junction bases unmatched: 2. The CDR3 is 13 residues long. Germline CDR1 SEHNR, CDR2 FQNEAQ (reference sequence). This CDR3 reads CASSRDRANTIYF. The CDR3 DNA reads as TGTGCCAGCAGCCGGGACAGGGCAAACACCATATATTTT.

The chain links TRBV5-1 to TRBJ2-5, with 10 bases lining up with TRBD1. The ends lost 4 bases at V and 1 base at J; junction bases unmatched: 4. The germline CDR1 and CDR2 sequences are SGHRS and YFSETQ. This CDR3 is built from 15 residues. The CDR3 protein is CASSGGQGFQETQYF. DNA for the CDR3: TGCGCCAGCAGCGGGGGACAGGGGTTCCAAGAGACCCAGTACTTC.

This clonotype was counted only a few times. V gene TRBV5-6 combines with J gene TRBJ2-7; 8 positions match TRBD1. Germline CDR1 reads SGHDT; CDR2 reads YYEEEE. The CDR3 loop spans 16 amino acids. The J segment lost 0 bases and the V segment lost 4 bases, leaving 9 bases of the junction unmatched. CDR3 region: CASSGVRTGLSYEQYF. CDR3 DNA sequence: TGTGCCAGCAGCGGCGTTAGGACAGGGCTCTCCTACGAGCAGTACTTC.

This clonotype was counted at least ten times. CDR3: CASSQGHQETQYF. The DNA for the CDR3 is TGTGCCAGCAGCCAAGGCCACCAAGAGACCCAGTACTTC. The gene calls are TRBV3-1 and TRBJ2-5; D gene uncertain. V gave up 1 base and J gave up 0 bases, with 3 bases separating them. Germline CDR1 reads LGHDT; CDR2 reads YNNKEL (reference sequence). The CDR3 sequence is 13 residues long.

This clonotype appeared a few times. The J gene is TRBJ2-3, the V gene TRBV11-2; TRBD2 is a possible D gene (5 bases). Germline V lookup: CDR1 SGHAT, CDR2 FQNNGV. Trimming stripped 3 bases from V and 2 bases from J, with 12 bases between. This CDR3 contains 15 residues. The CDR3, as DNA: TGTGCCAGCAGCTTTCGACCCGGGGACACAGATACGCAGTATTTT. Translated: CASSFRPGDTDTQYF. The complete variable domain, with remaining parts taken from reference TRBV11-2 and TRBJ2-3, reads EAGVAQSPRYKIIEKRQSVAFWCNPISGHATLYWYQQILGQGPKLLIQFQNNGVVDDSQLPKDRFSAERLKGVDSTLKIQPAKLEDSAVYLCASSFRPGDTDTQYFGPGTRLTVL.

This rearrangement joins TRBV7-9 to TRBJ2-1; D may match TRBD1 or TRBD2 (7 bases each). The CDR3 loop spans 15 amino acids. The germline gives CDR1 SEHNR, CDR2 FQNEAQ (reference sequence). V was cut by 4 bases and J by 4 bases, with 14 bases left in between. This CDR3 is CASSSSGTAYNEQFF. The DNA of the CDR3 is TGTGCCAGCAGCTCCAGCGGGACAGCTTACAATGAGCAGTTCTTC. The whole variable domain, remainder taken from reference TRBV7-9 and TRBJ2-1, is DTGVSQNPRHKITKRGQNVTFRCDPISEHNRLYWYRQTLGQGPEFLTYFQNEAQLEKSRLLSDRFSAERPKGSFSTLEIQRTEQGDSAMYLCASSSSGTAYNEQFFGPGTRLTVL.

The chain couples TRBV18 to TRBJ1-6, with D hard to call. V gave up 3 bases and J gave up 14 bases, with 14 bases separating them. This CDR3 has 13 residues. The V gene's germline CDR1 is KGHSH and CDR2 LQKENI. CDR3 in DNA: TGTGCCAGCTCACCCGACCCACAATCGACCCTCCACTTT. Translated: CASSPDPQSTLHF.

This clonotype was seen a handful of times. CDR3 bases: TGCGCCAGCAGCTTTACTAGCGGGGGGGAGACCCAGTACTTC. It encodes CASSFTSGGETQYF. The chain recombines TRBV5-1 with TRBJ2-5; 12 nucleotides agree with TRBD2. Germline CDR1 reads SGHRS; CDR2 reads YFSETQ. J gave up 5 bases and V 2 bases, and 1 base lay outside the gene matches. CDR3 length equals 14 residues.

This chain joins TRBV7-2 and TRBJ2-2, with D hard to call. Germline CDR1 SGHTA, CDR2 FQGNSA. The CDR3 contains 14 residues. V was shortened by 7 bases and J by 1 base, with 10 bases between the two germline ends. CDR3 amino acids: CASKRLMNTGELFF. DNA of the CDR3: TGTGCCAGCAAACGGCTAATGAACACCGGGGAGCTGTTTTTT.

Many counts were recorded for this clonotype. This rearrangement joins TRBV7-7 to TRBJ2-1, with 10 bases lining up with TRBD2. This CDR3 contains 15 residues. The germline V gene has CDR1 SSHAT and CDR2 FNYEAQ (reference sequence). Trimming took 1 base from V and 6 from J; bases not matched to a gene: 3. In DNA, the CDR3 is TGTGCCAGCAGCTTAGAAGCTAGCGGGGGCAATGAGCAGTTCTTC. Its protein is CASSLEASGGNEQFF.

Worth noting for this clonotype: This may stem from a read error, because a much larger clone lies one nucleotide away. As the CDR3 is not closed by the conserved phenylalanine or tryptophan, this likely results from a read error. The gene calls are TRBV18 and TRBJ1-1; no clear D. Between the trimmed V and J ends, which lost 1 base and 3 bases, there was a span of 12 bases. The CDR3 consists of 15 residues. Per the germline V gene, CDR1 is KGHSH and CDR2 is LQKENI. CDR3 amino acids: CASSPRVHLDTEAFL. The CDR3 DNA is TGTGCCAGCTCACCACGGGTTCACCTCGACACTGAAGCTTTCCTT.

V gene TRBV9 combines with J gene TRBJ1-2, with D maybe TRBD1 (5 bases). This CDR3 spans 16 amino acids. Trimming stripped 0 bases from V and 0 bases from J, with 12 bases between. The germline V gene has CDR1 SGDLS and CDR2 YYNGEE. The CDR3 DNA reads as TGTGCCAGCAGCGTAGTGACAGCCATTACTAACTATGGCTACACCTTC. It yields the protein CASSVVTAITNYGYTF.

Details on this clonotype: A much bigger clone sits one base away, suggesting this may be a read error. This chain uses TRBV6-1 with TRBJ2-6, with D tentatively TRBD1 (5 bases). From germline, CDR1 is MNHNS and CDR2 SASEGT. This CDR3 spans 15 amino acids. CDR3 coding DNA: TGTGCCAGCACGATCTCCCGCTCTGGGGCCAACGTCCAGACTTTC. Protein: CASTISRSGANVQTF.

The chain uses TRBV27 and TRBJ1-1; tentatively, D is TRBD1 (5 bases). CDR1 is MNHEY and CDR2 is SMNVEV in the germline V gene (reference sequence). This CDR3 region has 14 residues. V lost 6 bases and J 4 bases, leaving 15 bases between the germline ends. The CDR3 reads CASRDRRGGTEAFF. The CDR3, as DNA: TGTGCCAGCAGGGACCGAAGGGGTGGCACTGAAGCTTTCTTT.

This clonotype was found a few times. This sequence joins TRBV7-9 and TRBJ2-1, with TRBD2 as a possible D gene (5 bases). This CDR3 comprises 15 residues. Trimming removed 6 bases from V and 1 base from J, with 13 bases in between. CDR1 is SEHNR and CDR2 is FQNEAQ in the germline V gene (reference sequence). Written as DNA, the CDR3 is TGTGCCAGCAGTTTTGGAGGAGGTTCCTACAATGAGCAGTTCTTC. Protein sequence: CASSFGGGSYNEQFF.

This clonotype was seen repeatedly, ten times or more. The chain uses TRBV12-3 or TRBV12-4 and TRBJ1-2; the D is unclear. This CDR3 region has 13 residues. The V gene lost 5 bases and the J gene lost 2 bases, with 9 bases spanning the gap. The CDR3 region has the DNA TGTGCCAGCAGTGCCCCATTGAACTATGGCTACACCTTC. Translation: CASSAPLNYGYTF.

This clonotype came up many times. This rearrangement joins TRBV11-2 to TRBJ2-5, with D possibly matching TRBD1 (6 bases). V lost 5 bases, J lost 0 bases, and 13 bases lay in between. The CDR3 sequence is 15 residues long. The germline gives CDR1 SGHAT, CDR2 FQNNGV. The CDR3 DNA is TGTGCCAGCAGCCGGACAGCCATGTACCAAGAGACCCAGTACTTC. It encodes CASSRTAMYQETQYF.

This clonotype turned up a few times. This chain connects TRBV7-3 to TRBJ1-1; possible D gene TRBD1, 5 bases. Trimming removed 4 bases from V and 8 bases from J, with 20 bases in between. Germline values: CDR1 SGHTA, CDR2 FQGTGA. The CDR3 extends over 15 amino acids. The CDR3 DNA reads TGTGCCAGCAGCTGGACCGGGACCCATACCACGGAAGCTTTCTTT. Protein sequence: CASSWTGTHTTEAFF.

This clonotype was seen at least ten times. This chain's CDR3 is CASSLGLAADTQYF. The CDR3 DNA sequence: TGTGCCAGCAGTTTAGGGCTAGCCGCAGATACGCAGTATTTT. The chain has TRBV12-3 or TRBV12-4 and TRBJ2-3; D is perhaps TRBD2 (5 bases). The CDR3 totals 14 residues. Trimming cost V 1 base and J 4 bases, with 9 bases left between them.

This clonotype was found a few times. The CDR3 loop is CASKARNTEAFF. The CDR3 nucleotides are TGTGCCAGCAAGGCGAGGAACACTGAAGCTTTCTTT. The chain recombines TRBV2 with TRBJ1-1, with D uncertain. Trimming removed 7 bases at V and 1 base at J, with 7 bases between. CDR3 length: 12 amino acids. The germline V gene has CDR1 SNHLY and CDR2 FYNNEI.

The DNA of the CDR3 is TGTGCCAGCAGTGGGGACAGGGGCTCCTACAATGAGCAGTTCTTC. Translation: CASSGDRGSYNEQFF. The chain combines TRBV2 with TRBJ2-1; TRBD1 matches at 10 bases. CDR3 length: 15 residues. V lost 4 bases and J lost 0; bases outside the gene matches: 0. Germline V gene sequence: CDR1 SNHLY, CDR2 FYNNEI. Complete variable domain (other parts from reference TRBV2 and TRBJ2-1): EPEVTQTPSHQVTQMGQEVILRCVPISNHLYFYWYRQILGQKVEFLVSFYNNEISEKSEIFDDQFSVERPDGSNFTLKIRSTKLEDSAMYFCASSGDRGSYNEQFFGPGTRLTVL.

The chain has TRBV7-8 and TRBJ2-3; no clear D. The CDR3 runs to 12 residues. The V gene's germline CDR1 is SGHVS and CDR2 FQNEAQ. The V gene lost 4 bases and the J gene lost 4 bases, with 6 bases spanning the gap. The CDR3 region is CASSSTADTQYF. The CDR3 region has the DNA TGTGCCAGCAGCTCGACCGCAGATACGCAGTATTTT.

There are a few counts of this clonotype. CDR3 region: CASSLAKRGQDTQYF. In DNA, the CDR3 is TGTGCCAGCAGCTTAGCTAAGCGGGGCCAAGATACGCAGTATTTT. This chain connects TRBV7-8 to TRBJ2-3; 7 bases align to TRBD2. J gave up 5 bases and V 0 bases, and 5 bases lay outside the gene matches. CDR3 length: 15 residues. CDR1 SGHVS and CDR2 FQNEAQ come from the germline V gene.

This clonotype has ten or more counts. This chain uses TRBV10-3 with TRBJ2-5, with D tentatively TRBD2 (7 bases). The germline V gene encodes CDR1 ENHRY and CDR2 SYGVKD. Trimming took off 11 bases at V and 1 base at J, with 20 bases between the two ends. This CDR3 comprises 15 residues. The CDR3 DNA reads TGTGCCGCGCGGGCAGGGGAGGGTACCCAAGAGACCCAGTACTTC. Protein: CAARAGEGTQETQYF.